Presented here are 21 T cell receptor beta chains from one specimen sequenced in a study of shared clonotypes between healthy human individuals. Profiling relied on immunoSEQ multiplex PCR, and the TCRdb table lists in-frame clones only, not all of them. The data contain about 660,000 clones, under 80% of them singletons. Input material: memory CD4+ T cells sorted from blood. Subset given: CD45RA-negative fraction. The receptor set was obtained from a woman aged 30 to 39 in good health.

This clone was counted a single time. The rearrangement uses TRBV28 and TRBJ2-3; 7 bases line up with TRBD1. V dropped 6 bases and J dropped 13; count of bases not matched to a gene: 7. Per germline, CDR1 MDHEN and CDR2 SYDVKM. This CDR3 is built from 11 residues. CDR3 sequence: CASSRGQFKYF. The CDR3 DNA reads TGTGCCAGCAGCCGGGGACAGTTTAAGTATTTT.

The chain carries TRBV10-3 and TRBJ2-3, with 9 positions matching TRBD2. V trimming: 2 bases; J trimming: 0 bases; junction bases outside the gene matches: 12. Germline V lookup: CDR1 ENHRY, CDR2 SYGVKD. CDR3 size: 19 residues. CDR3 sequence reads: CAISEGARGGRDSTDTQYF. CDR3 nucleotide sequence: TGTGCCATCAGTGAGGGGGCCCGGGGCGGGAGGGATAGCACAGATACGCAGTATTTT.

With regard to this clone: This may arise from a read error, as a much more abundant clone is one base away. The genes are TRBV5-4 and TRBJ1-2; the D is unclear. The CDR3 loop spans 12 amino acids. The V end lost 4 bases, the J end lost 5 bases, and 9 bases lay between the germline ends. Germline V gene data show CDR1 as SGHNT and CDR2 as YYREEE (reference sequence). The CDR3 nucleotides read TGTGCCAGCAGCCAGGACGGGTATGGCTACACCTTC. Translation gives CASSQDGYGYTF.

The chain carries TRBV7-9 and TRBJ2-1, with D possibly TRBD1 on 5 matching bases. Trimming stripped 2 bases from V and 3 bases from J, with 11 bases between. This CDR3 has 15 amino acids. Germline lookup yields CDR1 SEHNR and CDR2 FQNEAQ (reference sequence). CDR3: CASSLTGVIYNEQFF. DNA for the CDR3: TGTGCCAGCAGCTTAACAGGAGTTATCTACAATGAGCAGTTCTTC.

The chain is built from TRBV14 and TRBJ2-3; D is unresolved. This CDR3 has 15 amino acids. Germline CDR1 reads SGHDN; CDR2 reads FVKESK. V was pared by 3 bases and J by 0 bases, with 10 bases between. DNA of the CDR3: TGTGCCAGCAGCCATGGACGTACTAGCACAGATACGCAGTATTTT. This gives the protein CASSHGRTSTDTQYF.

The genes are TRBV18 and TRBJ2-3, with TRBD1 matching 9 bases. The CDR3 runs to 15 residues. The germline V gene has CDR1 KGHSH and CDR2 LQKENI. The ends lost 0 bases at V and 6 bases at J; junction bases unmatched: 4. This CDR3 is CASSPPGQGGDTQYF. DNA for the CDR3: TGTGCCAGCTCACCACCGGGACAGGGAGGGGATACGCAGTATTTT.

In the case of this clone: This CDR3 is also generated by other DNA sequences in the sample. V usage is TRBV28 and J usage is TRBJ2-1; unclear D gene. The CDR3 sequence is 13 residues long. The germline V and J ends were trimmed by 6 bases and 7 bases, with 13 bases remaining between them. The germline V gene has CDR1 MDHEN and CDR2 SYDVKM. CDR3 sequence (DNA): TGTGCCAGCAGCCTACCCCGGCGTAATGAGCAGTTCTTC. This translates into CASSLPRRNEQFF.

The chain couples TRBV6-6 to TRBJ2-7; 11 bases match TRBD1. The germline V gene has CDR1 MNHNY and CDR2 SVGAGI (reference sequence). V dropped 5 bases and J dropped 6; count of bases not matched to a gene: 6. The CDR3 contains 14 residues. The chain's CDR3 is CASSGGTGGGEQYF. The DNA for the CDR3 is TGTGCCAGCAGTGGAGGGACAGGGGGTGGCGAGCAGTACTTC.

This rearrangement joins TRBV30 to TRBJ1-6; tentative D call: TRBD1 (5 bases). The CDR3 contains 16 residues. V was cut by 4 bases and J by 1 base, with 14 bases left in between. Germline V CDR1 and CDR2: GTSNPN, SVGIG (reference sequence). The CDR3 loop is CAWKALGDSYNSPLHF. The CDR3 nucleotides are TGTGCCTGGAAGGCTTTAGGGGATTCCTATAATTCACCCCTCCACTTT.

The sample holds a few counts of this clone. V usage is TRBV6-5 and J usage is TRBJ1-3, with unresolved D. Germline lookup yields CDR1 MNHEY and CDR2 SVGAGI. The V end lost 7 bases, the J end lost 7 bases, and 14 bases lay between the germline ends. The CDR3 length is 13 residues. CDR3 amino acids: CASIKHGQNTIYF. The CDR3 region has the DNA TGTGCCAGCATTAAACATGGTCAGAACACCATATATTTT.

The chain is built from TRBV6-5 and TRBJ1-1, with TRBD1 as a possible D gene (6 bases). CDR3 length: 11 residues. The V gene lost 8 bases and the J gene lost 10 bases, with 14 bases spanning the gap. Germline V CDR1 and CDR2: MNHEY, SVGAGI. CDR3: CASGIGGGAFF. In DNA, the CDR3 is TGTGCCAGCGGAATAGGGGGGGGAGCTTTCTTT.

The V and J genes are TRBV15 and TRBJ2-1; a weak D match, TRBD2 (6 bases). Trimming took off 3 bases at V and 6 bases at J, with 15 bases between the two ends. Germline values: CDR1 LNHNV, CDR2 YYDKDF (reference sequence). The CDR3 has 15 amino acids. As DNA, the CDR3 is TGTGCCACCAGCAGTAACGGGAGAAGTACCAATGAGCAGTTCTTC. Encoded protein: CATSSNGRSTNEQFF.

The chain combines TRBV27 with TRBJ2-3, with 12 nucleotides matching TRBD1. V dropped 7 bases and J dropped 5; count of bases not matched to a gene: 10. Germline values: CDR1 MNHEY, CDR2 SMNVEV (reference sequence). This CDR3 has 16 amino acids. This chain's CDR3 is CASISGDRGRVDTQYF. The CDR3 nucleotides are TGTGCCAGCATCAGCGGGGACAGGGGGCGCGTAGATACGCAGTATTTT.

The CDR3 DNA reads TGTGCCAGCAGTTTCCTAGCGGGTGGATCCTACGAGCAGTACTTC. Protein: CASSFLAGGSYEQYF. The rearrangement uses TRBV27 and TRBJ2-7; TRBD2 agrees at 8 bases. V was clipped by 3 bases and J by 1 base; unmatched bases: 5. Per the germline V gene, CDR1 is MNHEY and CDR2 is SMNVEV (reference sequence). CDR3 size: 15 residues.

The chain uses TRBV28 and TRBJ1-2; tentative D call: TRBD1 (6 bases). The CDR3 extends over 12 amino acids. Germline CDR1 reads MDHEN; CDR2 reads SYDVKM. Trimming cost V 6 bases and J 8 bases, with 13 bases left between them. CDR3 in amino acids: CASSPPTGGYTF. The CDR3 bases are TGTGCCAGCAGCCCTCCGACAGGAGGCTACACCTTC.

This clone showed up just a few times. The chain employs TRBV11-2 and TRBJ2-7, with TRBD2 as a possible D gene (7 bases). This CDR3 spans 14 amino acids. Germline V gene sequence: CDR1 SGHAT, CDR2 FQNNGV. The ends were cut back, 5 bases at V and 4 bases at J, with 15 bases in the middle. DNA for the CDR3: TGTGCCAGCAGCCAAGGGGGGGCCAGGTACGAGCAGTACTTC. This codes for CASSQGGARYEQYF.

The chain joins TRBV29-1 to TRBJ1-2, with 10 bases fitting TRBD1. This CDR3 is built from 14 residues. The J segment lost 4 bases and the V segment lost 6 bases, leaving 8 bases of the junction unmatched. The germline V gene has CDR1 SQVTM and CDR2 ANQGSEA. CDR3 DNA sequence: TGCAGCGTGGACAGGGGGTATAAAGCCTATGGCTACACCTTC. Amino acid sequence: CSVDRGYKAYGYTF.

The V and J genes are TRBV9 and TRBJ2-5; 7 positions agree with TRBD2. With 0 bases clipped from V and 1 base from J, the junction kept 3 bases outside the gene matches. The germline gives CDR1 SGDLS, CDR2 YYNGEE. The CDR3 sequence is 15 residues long. CDR3: CASSVGGRLQETQYF. CDR3 DNA sequence: TGTGCCAGCAGCGTAGGCGGGAGACTCCAAGAGACCCAGTACTTC.

The chain employs TRBV27 and TRBJ2-3; D is ambiguous. Germline V CDR1 and CDR2: MNHEY, SMNVEV (reference sequence). The germline V and J ends were trimmed by 5 bases and 4 bases, with 10 bases remaining between them. The CDR3 loop spans 13 amino acids. CDR3 sequence: CASSGLAADTQYF. The CDR3 coding sequence is TGTGCCAGCAGTGGTTTAGCCGCAGATACGCAGTATTTT.

The chain is built from TRBV7-8 and TRBJ2-7; no clear D. Germline CDR1 and CDR2: SGHVS and FQNEAQ. The length of the CDR3 is 18 residues. V gave up 2 bases and J gave up 0 bases, with 20 bases separating them. CDR3 sequence reads: CASSLPNRRSHSSYEQYF. The CDR3 DNA sequence: TGTGCCAGCAGCTTACCTAACCGACGTAGCCATAGCTCCTACGAGCAGTACTTC. The variable domain in full, with the rest retrieved from reference TRBV7-8 and TRBJ2-7, is GAGVSQSPRYKVAKRGQDVALRCDPISGHVSLFWYQQALGQGPEFLTYFQNEAQLDKSGLPSDRFFAERPEGSVSTLKIQRTQQEDSAVYLCASSLPNRRSHSSYEQYFGPGTRLTVT.

This clone has only one observation. The chain links TRBV18 to TRBJ2-7; no clear D. The CDR3 length is 15 residues. In germline, CDR1 is KGHSH, CDR2 LQKENI. The V end lost 1 base, the J end lost 2 bases, and 12 bases lay between the germline ends. The CDR3 DNA reads TGTGCCAGCTCACCACGCCACCCCGAGGCCTACGAGCAGTACTTC. Translating gives CASSPRHPEAYEQYF.